Below, 10 T cell receptor beta chains from the same sample are listed, as sequenced in a study of shared clonotypes between healthy human individuals. Repertoires were generated with immunoSEQ multiplex PCR, while TCRdb's copy carries only in-frame clones and drops some. Of some 2,500,000 clones listed, around 93% are singletons. Sequencing was performed on naive CD4+ T cells from PBMCs. As for subset: CD45RA+ positively selected. These receptors all stem from a man younger than 30 in good health. Some clones in this sample may be carry-over from other donors' samples.

The V gene is TRBV7-9, the J gene TRBJ1-1; D ambiguous. The CDR3 is 14 amino acids. Trimming shortened V by 4 bases and J by 6 bases, and 15 bases separated the two germline ends. Germline V lookup: CDR1 SEHNR, CDR2 FQNEAQ (reference sequence). The CDR3 here is CASSSYSGRPEAFF. The CDR3 DNA reads as TGTGCCAGCAGCTCTTATAGCGGGCGACCTGAAGCTTTCTTT. The full variable domain, its missing parts supplied by reference TRBV7-9 and TRBJ1-1, is DTGVSQNPRHKITKRGQNVTFRCDPISEHNRLYWYRQTLGQGPEFLTYFQNEAQLEKSRLLSDRFSAERPKGSFSTLEIQRTEQGDSAMYLCASSSYSGRPEAFFGQGTRLTVV.

The chain combines TRBV5-1 with TRBJ1-2; 9 bases fit TRBD1. V gave up 3 bases and J gave up 8 bases; unmatched junction bases: 14. The CDR3 loop spans 16 amino acids. CDR1 and CDR2 from the germline V gene are SGHRS and YFSETQ. Written as DNA, the CDR3 is TGCGCCAGCAGCTACCAGTCAGGGGACAGGGCGCAGGGCTACACCTTC. This codes for CASSYQSGDRAQGYTF.

The chain links TRBV27 to TRBJ2-5, with 7 bases identical to TRBD1. The DNA end is a closer match to TRBJ2-7, so the J assignment may be wrong. From germline, CDR1 is MNHEY and CDR2 SMNVEV (reference sequence). The CDR3 covers 14 residues. CDR3 nucleotides: TGTGCCAGCAGCCGACAGGGCTGGGCCTACGAGCAGTACTTC. Encoded protein: CASSRQGWAYEQYF.

This chain connects TRBV10-3 to TRBJ2-7, with D unresolved. CDR3 length: 12 amino acids. V gave up 11 bases and J gave up 2 bases, with 13 bases separating them. CDR1 and CDR2 from the germline V gene are ENHRY and SYGVKD. CDR3 coding DNA: TGTGCCTCGACGCCGGGCCCCTACGAGCAGTACTTC. This translates into CASTPGPYEQYF.

This chain joins TRBV27 and TRBJ2-6; 13 bases match TRBD2. The CDR3 spans 18 residues. In germline, CDR1 is MNHEY, CDR2 SMNVEV (reference sequence). V lost 5 bases to trimming and J lost 2 bases; unmatched junction nucleotides: 6. DNA of the CDR3: TGTGCCAGCAGTCAGTTCGGACTAGCGGGAGCTGGGGCCAACGTCCTGACTTTC. This gives the protein CASSQFGLAGAGANVLTF.

The V gene is TRBV14, the J gene TRBJ2-5; perhaps TRBD2 as D (5 bases). The CDR3 is 14 residues long. From germline, CDR1 is SGHDN and CDR2 FVKESK. V dropped 0 bases and J dropped 6 bases, with 11 bases sitting between them. The chain's CDR3 is CASSQEFGLKTQYF. Written as DNA, the CDR3 is TGTGCCAGCAGCCAAGAGTTTGGACTGAAGACCCAGTACTTC.

V usage is TRBV19 and J usage is TRBJ2-2; D is ambiguous. The CDR3 has 15 amino acids. V was clipped by 6 bases and J by 1 base, with 12 bases between them. CDR1 is LNHDA and CDR2 is SQIVND in the germline V gene (reference sequence). The CDR3: CASRWGFKNTGELFF. The CDR3 nucleotides read TGTGCCAGTAGGTGGGGATTTAAGAACACCGGGGAGCTGTTTTTT.

The chain employs TRBV14 and TRBJ2-1; 11 nucleotides align to TRBD1. The length of the CDR3 is 16 residues. CDR1 is SGHDN, CDR2 FVKESK, per germline. After removal of 4 bases from V and 5 bases from J, the junction contained 7 bases not matched to a gene. The CDR3 region is CASSRAGTGGNNEQFF. CDR3 DNA sequence: TGTGCCAGCAGCCGAGCCGGGACAGGGGGTAACAATGAGCAGTTCTTC.

CDR3 in amino acids: CASSETGAGEQYF. The DNA of the CDR3 is TGTGCCAGCAGTGAAACGGGAGCGGGGGAGCAGTACTTC. J is TRBJ2-7 and V is TRBV2; TRBD2 agrees at 7 bases. This CDR3 region has 13 residues. V was pared by 2 bases and J by 7 bases, with 5 bases of the junction left unmatched. Germline lookup yields CDR1 SNHLY and CDR2 FYNNEI.

The chain links TRBV7-2 to TRBJ2-3; D gene uncertain. Germline lookup yields CDR1 SGHTA and CDR2 FQGNSA. The ends were cut back, 5 bases at V and 0 bases at J, with 15 bases in the middle. The CDR3 totals 16 residues. The CDR3 is CASSPRAVASTDTQYF. Written as DNA, the CDR3 is TGTGCCAGCAGCCCCCGGGCAGTCGCTAGCACAGATACGCAGTATTTT.